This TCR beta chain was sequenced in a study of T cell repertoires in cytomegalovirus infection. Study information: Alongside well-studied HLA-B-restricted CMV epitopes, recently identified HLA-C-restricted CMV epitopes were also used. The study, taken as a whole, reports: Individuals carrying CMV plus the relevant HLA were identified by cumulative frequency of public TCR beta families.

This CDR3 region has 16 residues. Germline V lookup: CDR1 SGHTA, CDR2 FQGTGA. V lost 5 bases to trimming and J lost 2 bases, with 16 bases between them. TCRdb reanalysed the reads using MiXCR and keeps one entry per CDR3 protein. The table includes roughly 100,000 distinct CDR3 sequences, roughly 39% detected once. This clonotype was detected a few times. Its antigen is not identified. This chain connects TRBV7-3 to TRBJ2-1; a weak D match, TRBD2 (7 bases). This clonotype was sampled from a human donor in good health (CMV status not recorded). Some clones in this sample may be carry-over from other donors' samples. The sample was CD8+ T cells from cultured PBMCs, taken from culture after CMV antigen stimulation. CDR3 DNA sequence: TGTGCCAGCAGCCCTCTTGGGGGGGCAGCCTACAATGAGCAGTTCTTC. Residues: CASSPLGGAAYNEQFF.